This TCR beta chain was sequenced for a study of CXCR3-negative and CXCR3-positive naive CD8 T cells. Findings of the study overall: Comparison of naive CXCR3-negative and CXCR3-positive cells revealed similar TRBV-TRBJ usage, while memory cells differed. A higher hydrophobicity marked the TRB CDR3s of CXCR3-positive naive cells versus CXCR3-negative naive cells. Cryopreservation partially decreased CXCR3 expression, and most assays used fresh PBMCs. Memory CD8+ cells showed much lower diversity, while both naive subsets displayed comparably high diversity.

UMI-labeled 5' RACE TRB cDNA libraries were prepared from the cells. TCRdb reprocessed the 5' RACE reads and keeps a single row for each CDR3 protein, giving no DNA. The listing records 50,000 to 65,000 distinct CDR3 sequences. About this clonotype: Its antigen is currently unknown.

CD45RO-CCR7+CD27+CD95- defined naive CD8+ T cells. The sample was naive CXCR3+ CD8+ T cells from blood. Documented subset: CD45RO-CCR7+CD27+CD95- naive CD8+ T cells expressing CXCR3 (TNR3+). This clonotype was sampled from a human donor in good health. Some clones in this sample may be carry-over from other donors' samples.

The CDR3 sequence is CASRGDSYSGNTIYF. The J gene is TRBJ1-3, the V gene TRBV12-3 or TRBV12-4; TCRdb lists TRBD1, though no DNA is available to test this call. The CDR3 is 15 amino acids.